Reported below is one TCR beta chain. It was RNA transcripts that yielded the amplified TCR beta CDR3 regions. The TCR CDR3 first-round RT-PCR relied on the HTBI primer set. TCRdb processed the multiplex PCR reads anew with MiXCR; each CDR3 protein has one entry. This sample carries 250,000 to 300,000 distinct CDR3 sequences, less than 20% of them seen once, and the ten largest clones take less than 40%. J lost 2 bases, V lost 4 bases, and 6 bases had no gene match. The CDR3 extends over 15 amino acids. The germline V gene encodes CDR1 SGHTA and CDR2 FQGNSA. This record belongs to a study of T cells in Graves' hyperthyroidism and ophthalmopathy.

The sample comprised blood. This receptor was obtained from a man in his forties or fifties with Graves' ophthalmopathy. The chain recombines TRBV7-2 with TRBJ2-7; 9 bases line up with TRBD1. Here the CDR3 reads CASSSRDRATYEQYF. Here the CDR3 DNA reads TGTGCCAGCAGCTCGAGGGACAGGGCCACCTACGAGCAGTACTTC.